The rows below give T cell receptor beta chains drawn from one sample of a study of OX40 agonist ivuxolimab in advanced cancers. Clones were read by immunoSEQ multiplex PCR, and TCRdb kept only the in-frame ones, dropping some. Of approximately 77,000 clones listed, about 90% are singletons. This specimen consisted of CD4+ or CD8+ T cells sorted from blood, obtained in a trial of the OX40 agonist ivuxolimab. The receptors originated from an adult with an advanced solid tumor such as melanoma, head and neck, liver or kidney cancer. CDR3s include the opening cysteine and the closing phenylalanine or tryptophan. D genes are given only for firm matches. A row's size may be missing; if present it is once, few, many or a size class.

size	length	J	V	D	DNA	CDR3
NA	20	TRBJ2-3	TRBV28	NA	TGTGCCAGCAGTTCCCTCCGGACGAAAAAAAAGATAATCAGTCTAGATACGCAGTATTTT	CASSSLRTKKKIISLDTQYF
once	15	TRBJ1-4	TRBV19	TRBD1	TGTGCCAGTAGTCTCCAAAGCCCCGGGACAGTGAAACTGTTTTTT	CASSLQSPGTVKLFF
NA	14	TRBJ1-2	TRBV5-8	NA	TGTGCCAGCAGCTTCGATCTGACGGACTATGGCTACACCTTC	CASSFDLTDYGYTF
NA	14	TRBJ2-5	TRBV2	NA	TGTGCCAGCAGTCTAGGGCCAGTTCAAGAGACCCAGTACTTC	CASSLGPVQETQYF
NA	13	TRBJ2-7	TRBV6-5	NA	TGTGCCAGCAGTTTCACCGGGACCGGCGAGCAGTACTTC	CASSFTGTGEQYF
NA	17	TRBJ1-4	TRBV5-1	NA	TGCGCCAGCAGCTTGGACGGCACCTTCGCAACTAATGAAAAACTGTTTTTT	CASSLDGTFATNEKLFF
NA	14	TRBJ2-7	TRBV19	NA	TGTGCCAGTAGCATTCCGGGATATAGGGGCGAGCAGTACTTC	CASSIPGYRGEQYF
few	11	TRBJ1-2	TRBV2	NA	TGTGCCAGCAGTGAACGGCAGGTTATCACCTTC	CASSERQVITF
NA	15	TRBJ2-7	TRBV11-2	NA	TGTGCCAGCAGCTTAGCACCAGGGATCTCCTACGAGCAGTACTTC	CASSLAPGISYEQYF
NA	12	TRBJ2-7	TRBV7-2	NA	TGTGCCAGCAGCCGCCAGAGCTCAGAGCAGTACTTC	CASSRQSSEQYF
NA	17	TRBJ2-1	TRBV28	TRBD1	TGTGCCAGCAGTTTGCTTTCCGGGACAGCCAAATACAATGAGCAGTTCTTC	CASSLLSGTAKYNEQFF
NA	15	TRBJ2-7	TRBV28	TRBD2	TGTGGCAGCGGGATTAGTAGCGGGGACACCTACGAGCAGTACTTC	CGSGISSGDTYEQYF
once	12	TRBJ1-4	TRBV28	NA	TGTGCCAGCAGTCCCGCAAGCTCGGCACTGTTTTTT	CASSPASSALFF
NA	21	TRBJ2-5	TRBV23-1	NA	TGCGCCAGCAGTCAATTCTCGGGGCCCCAGCAGGGAATAATCCAAGTCGAGACCCAGTACTTC	CASSQFSGPQQGIIQVETQYF
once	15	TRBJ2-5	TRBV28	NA	TGTGCCAGCAGCTTTCCGGGATCTTGGGCCGAGACCCAGTACTTC	CASSFPGSWAETQYF
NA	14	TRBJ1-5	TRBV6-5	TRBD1	TGTGCCAGCAGAGAGGGGGCGGGTTTGGAGCCCCAGCATTTT	CASREGAGLEPQHF
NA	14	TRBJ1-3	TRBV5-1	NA	TGCGCCAGCTCGGACGCCTACTCTGGAAACACCATATATTTT	CASSDAYSGNTIYF
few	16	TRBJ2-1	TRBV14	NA	TGTGCCAGCAGCCCTTATCTAGCGTGGACCTACAATGAGCAGTTCTTC	CASSPYLAWTYNEQFF
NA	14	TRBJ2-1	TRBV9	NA	TGTGCCAGCGGGGGCCCTCTAGACCAGGGTGAGCAGTTCTTC	CASGGPLDQGEQFF
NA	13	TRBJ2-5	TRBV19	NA	TGTGCCAGTAGTGAGCGGCAACAAGAGACCCAGTACTTC	CASSERQQETQYF
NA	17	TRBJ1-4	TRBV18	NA	TGTGCCAGCTCACCAACCTTGGGAGCCCCCGGCAATGAAAAACTGTTTTTT	CASSPTLGAPGNEKLFF
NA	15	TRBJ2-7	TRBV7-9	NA	TGTGCCAGCAGCTTAGTGGAGGGGAGCTCCTACGAGCAGTACTTC	CASSLVEGSSYEQYF
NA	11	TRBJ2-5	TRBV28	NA	TGTGCCAGCAGGGGGCAAGAGACCCAGTACTTC	CASRGQETQYF
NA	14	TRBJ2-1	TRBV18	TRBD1	TGTGCCAGCTCACGACAGGGTATTTACAATGAGCAGTTCTTC	CASSRQGIYNEQFF
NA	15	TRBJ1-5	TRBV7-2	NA	TGTGCCAGCAGCTTACTGGGGGTTAGCAATCAGCCCCAGCATTTT	CASSLLGVSNQPQHF
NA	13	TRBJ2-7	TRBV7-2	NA	TGTGCCAGCAGCCAGGTACAGTCCTACGAGCAGTACTTC	CASSQVQSYEQYF
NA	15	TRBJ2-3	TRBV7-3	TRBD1	TGTGCCAGCAGCAGACAGGGGGCTAGCACAGATACGCAGTATTTT	CASSRQGASTDTQYF
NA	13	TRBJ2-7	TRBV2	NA	TGTGCCAGCAGAGTCGACAGTAAATACGAGCAGTACTTC	CASRVDSKYEQYF
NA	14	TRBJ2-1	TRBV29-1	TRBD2	TGCAGCGTTGGGGACTACCGCTATTTGAATGAGCAGTTCTTC	CSVGDYRYLNEQFF
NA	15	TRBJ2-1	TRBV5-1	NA	TGCGCCAGCAGCTTGGCGAGGCTACCCCACAATGAGCAGTTCTTC	CASSLARLPHNEQFF
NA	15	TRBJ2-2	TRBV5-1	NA	TGCGCCAGCAGCTTGGTTAGGGACGGCACCGGGGAGCTGTTTTTT	CASSLVRDGTGELFF